This T cell receptor beta chain was found in a study of blood T cell dynamics during melanoma immunotherapy. The time point denotes: pre-treatment baseline. The table lists this clone with a count of one. Its cognate antigen is unknown. Study-wide points: The study could not tell melanoma-specific clones from general immune activation.

Generated by immunoSEQ multiplex PCR, the TCRdb table keeps only in-frame clones and is missing some. The sample lists roughly 9,900 clones; approximately 90% were seen once. The clonotype was recovered from a human donor with melanoma. The source was blood, collected from a patient treated with checkpoint blockade.

CDR3 region: CASTNHRGEQFF. The CDR3 DNA sequence: TGTGCCAGCACGAATCACCGGGGTGAGCAGTTCTTC. The chain joins TRBV2 to TRBJ2-1; D may be TRBD2 (5 bases). The germline V gene has CDR1 SNHLY and CDR2 FYNNEI. This CDR3 is 12 amino acids long. V was clipped by 7 bases and J by 9 bases, with 13 bases between them. The full variable domain, its missing parts supplied by reference TRBV2 and TRBJ2-1, is EPEVTQTPSHQVTQMGQEVILRCVPISNHLYFYWYRQILGQKVEFLVSFYNNEISEKSEIFDDQFSVERPDGSNFTLKIRSTKLEDSAMYFCASTNHRGEQFFGPGTRLTVL.